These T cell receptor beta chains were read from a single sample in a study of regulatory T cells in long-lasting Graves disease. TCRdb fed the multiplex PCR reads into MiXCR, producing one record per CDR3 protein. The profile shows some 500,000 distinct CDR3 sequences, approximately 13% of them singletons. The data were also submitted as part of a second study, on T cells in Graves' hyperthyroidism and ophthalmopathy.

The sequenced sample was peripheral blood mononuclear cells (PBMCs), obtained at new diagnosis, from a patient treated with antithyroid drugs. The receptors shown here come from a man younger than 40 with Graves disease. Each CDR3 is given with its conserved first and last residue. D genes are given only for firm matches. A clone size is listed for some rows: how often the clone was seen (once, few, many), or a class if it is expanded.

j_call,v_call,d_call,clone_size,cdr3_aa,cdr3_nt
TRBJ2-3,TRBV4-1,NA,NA,CASSRPPGRSTDTQYF,TGCGCCAGCAGCCGCCCCCCGGGCCGCTCCACAGATACGCAGTATTTT
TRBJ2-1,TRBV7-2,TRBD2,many,CASSLMAGAFKNEQFF,TGTGCCAGCAGCTTAATGGCGGGAGCATTTAAGAATGAGCAGTTCTTC
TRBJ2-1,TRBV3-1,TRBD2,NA,CASSQGGGTSGYNEQFF,TGTGCCAGCAGCCAAGGGGGCGGGACTAGCGGATACAATGAGCAGTTCTTC
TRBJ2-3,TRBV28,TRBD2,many,CASSQLAESTDTQYF,TGTGCCAGCAGTCAGCTAGCGGAGAGCACAGATACGCAGTATTTT
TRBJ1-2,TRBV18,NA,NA,CASSPPSAGAYGYTF,TGTGCCAGCTCACCACCTTCGGCAGGGGCCTATGGCTACACCTTC
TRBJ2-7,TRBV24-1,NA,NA,CATSDPGPGEQYF,TGTGCCACCAGTGACCCCGGACCAGGGGAGCAGTACTTC
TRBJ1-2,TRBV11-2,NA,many,CASSLSGQQGYTF,TGTGCCAGCAGCTTATCTGGCCAGCAAGGCTACACCTTC
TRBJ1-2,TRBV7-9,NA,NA,CASSLANHAGAGTF,TGTGCCAGCAGCTTAGCGAACCATGCGGGGGCAGGCACCTTC
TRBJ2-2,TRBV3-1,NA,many,CASRMVAGELFF,TGTGCCAGCAGAATGGTGGCCGGGGAGCTGTTTTTT
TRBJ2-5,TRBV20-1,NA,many,CSARGPRRPTETQYF,TGCAGTGCTAGGGGCCCGAGGCGGCCTACGGAGACCCAGTACTTC
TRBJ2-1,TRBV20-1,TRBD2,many,CSASGWLAGGSSYNEQFF,TGCAGTGCCTCAGGGTGGCTAGCGGGAGGGAGCTCCTACAATGAGCAGTTCTTC
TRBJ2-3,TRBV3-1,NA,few,CASSQVGASVVGTQYF,TGTGCCAGCAGCCAAGTTGGGGCATCCGTGGTGGGTACGCAGTATTTT
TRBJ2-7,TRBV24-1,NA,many,CATRAPGGEQYF,TGTGCCACCAGGGCCCCAGGAGGAGAGCAGTACTTC
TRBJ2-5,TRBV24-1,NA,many,CATSGTGAGVETQYF,TGTGCCACCAGTGGGACCGGGGCAGGGGTTGAGACCCAGTACTTC
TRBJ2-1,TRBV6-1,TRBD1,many,CASSDSDRADRFF,TGTGCCAGCAGTGATTCAGACAGGGCGGATCGGTTCTTC
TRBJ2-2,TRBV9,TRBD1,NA,CASSVWDRRNTGELFF,TGTGCCAGCAGCGTATGGGACAGGCGGAACACCGGGGAGCTGTTTTTT
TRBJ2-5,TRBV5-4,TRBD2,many,CASSQFPGTSGRETQYF,TGTGCCAGCAGCCAATTTCCCGGGACTAGCGGGAGGGAGACCCAGTACTTC
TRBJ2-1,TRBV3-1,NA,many,CASSRILGGEQFF,TGTGCCAGCAGCCGAATCTTAGGGGGTGAGCAGTTCTTC
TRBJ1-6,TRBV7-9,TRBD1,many,CASSFDRELHF,TGTGCCAGCAGCTTCGACAGGGAACTCCACTTT
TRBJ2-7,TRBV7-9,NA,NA,CASSNLLPEQYF,TGTGCCAGCAGCAACCTTCTGCCGGAGCAGTACTTC
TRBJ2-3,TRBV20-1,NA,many,CSARDERSGSTDTQYF,TGCAGTGCTAGAGATGAACGGAGCGGGAGCACAGATACGCAGTATTTT
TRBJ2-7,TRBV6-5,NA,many,CASSYSSSLVGANFNEQYF,TGTGCCAGCAGTTACTCGAGTAGTTTGGTGGGTGCAAACTTCAACGAGCAGTACTTC
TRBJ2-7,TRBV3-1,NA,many,CASSQVGQLPAGEQYF,TGTGCCAGCAGCCAAGTCGGGCAGTTGCCTGCTGGCGAGCAGTACTTC
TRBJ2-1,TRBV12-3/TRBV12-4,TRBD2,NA,CASSLGGSGRASNEQFF,TGTGCCAGCAGCTTAGGGGGTAGCGGGAGGGCCTCCAATGAGCAGTTCTTC
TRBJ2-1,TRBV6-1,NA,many,CASSHRGSYNEQFF,TGTGCCAGCAGTCACCGCGGCTCCTACAATGAGCAGTTCTTC
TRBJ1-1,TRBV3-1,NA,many,CASSRELVFTEAFF,TGTGCCAGCAGCCGGGAGTTGGTTTTCACTGAAGCTTTCTTT
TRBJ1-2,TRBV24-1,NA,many,CATSDPLRASFYGYTF,TGTGCCACCAGTGATCCCCTCCGGGCTTCATTCTATGGCTACACCTTC
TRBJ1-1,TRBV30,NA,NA,CAWSVGVQLGFF,TGTGCCTGGAGTGTAGGTGTACAGTTAGGTTTCTTT
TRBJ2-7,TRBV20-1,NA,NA,CSASMDLREQYF,TGCAGTGCTAGTATGGACCTACGAGAGCAGTACTTC
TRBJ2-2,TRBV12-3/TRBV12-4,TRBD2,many,CASSLRLAGDTGELFF,TGTGCCAGCAGTTTGCGACTAGCGGGGGACACCGGGGAGCTGTTTTTT
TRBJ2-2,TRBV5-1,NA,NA,CASRTTGRNTGELFF,TGCGCCAGTCGTACTACGGGGAGGAACACCGGGGAGCTGTTTTTT
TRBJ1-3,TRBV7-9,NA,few,CASIPLNRVNSGNTIYF,TGTGCCAGCATTCCCCTTAACCGGGTGAACTCTGGAAACACCATATATTTT
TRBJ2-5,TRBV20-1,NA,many,CSASQETQYF,TGCAGTGCCAGCCAAGAGACCCAGTACTTC
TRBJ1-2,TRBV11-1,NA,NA,CASSSGNFWENYGYTF,TGTGCCAGCAGTTCGGGCAATTTTTGGGAGAACTATGGCTACACCTTC
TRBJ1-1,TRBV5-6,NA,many,CASSLASGAVSAEAFF,TGTGCCAGCAGCTTGGCGAGCGGGGCAGTATCCGCTGAAGCTTTCTTT
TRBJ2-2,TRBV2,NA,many,CASRTGTSTGELFF,TGTGCCAGCAGGACAGGGACTAGCACCGGGGAGCTGTTTTTT